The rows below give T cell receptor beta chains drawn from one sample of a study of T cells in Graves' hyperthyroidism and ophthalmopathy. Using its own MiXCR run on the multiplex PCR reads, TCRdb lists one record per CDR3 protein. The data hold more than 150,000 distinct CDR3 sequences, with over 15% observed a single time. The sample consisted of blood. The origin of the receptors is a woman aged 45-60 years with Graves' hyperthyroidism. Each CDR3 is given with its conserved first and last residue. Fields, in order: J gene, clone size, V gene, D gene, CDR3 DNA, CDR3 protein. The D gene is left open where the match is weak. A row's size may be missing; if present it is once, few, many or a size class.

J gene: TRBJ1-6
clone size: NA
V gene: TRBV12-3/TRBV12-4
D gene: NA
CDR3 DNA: TGTGCCAGCAGTCCCATCGGGGGATCCTATAATTCACCCCTCCACTTT
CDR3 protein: CASSPIGGSYNSPLHF

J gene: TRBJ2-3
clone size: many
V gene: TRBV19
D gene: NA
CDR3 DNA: TGCTCTACATGGACATACGGCACAGATACGCAGTATTTT
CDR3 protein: CSTWTYGTDTQYF

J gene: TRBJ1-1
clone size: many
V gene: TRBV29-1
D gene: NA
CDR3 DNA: TGCAGCGTTGAAAGCGGGTGGGGGGGCAACACTGAAGCTTTCTTT
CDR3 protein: CSVESGWGGNTEAFF

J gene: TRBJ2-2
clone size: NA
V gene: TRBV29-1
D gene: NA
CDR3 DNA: TGCAGCGTTGAAGGGTGGGTGGGTCGGACCGGGGAGCTGTTTTTT
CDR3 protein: CSVEGWVGRTGELFF

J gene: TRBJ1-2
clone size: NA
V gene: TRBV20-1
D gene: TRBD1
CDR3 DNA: TGCAGTGCTGAAGGAAGGACAGGGGGGTATTACGCCACCTTC
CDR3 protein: CSAEGRTGGYYATF

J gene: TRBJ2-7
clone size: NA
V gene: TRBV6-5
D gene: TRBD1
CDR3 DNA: TGTGCCAGCAGTTACTACGGGGACAGGGGGCAGTGGGTGCAGTACTTC
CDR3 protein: CASSYYGDRGQWVQYF

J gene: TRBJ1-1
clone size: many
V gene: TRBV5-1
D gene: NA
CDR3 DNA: TGCGCCAGCAGCCGGGACGGGAACACTGAAGCTTTCTTT
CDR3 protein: CASSRDGNTEAFF

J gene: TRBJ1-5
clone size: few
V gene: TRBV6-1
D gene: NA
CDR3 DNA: TGTGCCAGCAGGAGGGCGGATCAGCCCCAGCATTTT
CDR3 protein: CASRRADQPQHF

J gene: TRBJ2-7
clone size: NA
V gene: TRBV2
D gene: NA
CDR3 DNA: TGTGCCAGCAGGGCGATTGCAGGGGCCTACGAGCAGTACTTC
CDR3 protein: CASRAIAGAYEQYF

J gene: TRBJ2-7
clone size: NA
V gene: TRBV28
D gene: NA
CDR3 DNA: TGTGCCAGCAGTTTACGGCTAGCTGGCGAGCAGTACTTC
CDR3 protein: CASSLRLAGEQYF

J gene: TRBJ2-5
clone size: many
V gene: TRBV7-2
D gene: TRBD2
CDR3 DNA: TGTGCCAGCAGCGCGACTAGCGGGGTTCAGTTTGAGACCCAGTACTTC
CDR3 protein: CASSATSGVQFETQYF

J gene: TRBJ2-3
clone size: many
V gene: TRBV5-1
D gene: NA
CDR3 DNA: TGCGCCAGCAGCATTAGCGTGGCTGGCACAGATACGCAGTATTTT
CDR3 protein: CASSISVAGTDTQYF

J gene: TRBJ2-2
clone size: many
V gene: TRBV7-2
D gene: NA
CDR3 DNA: TGTGCCAGCAGCTTAGGAAGGGGAAGGGAGCTGTTTTTT
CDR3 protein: CASSLGRGRELFF

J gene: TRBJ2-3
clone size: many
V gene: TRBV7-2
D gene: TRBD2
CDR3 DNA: TGTGCCAGCAGCTCCCACTTAGGTTCGACTAGCGGGGGCACAGATACGCAGTATTTT
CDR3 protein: CASSSHLGSTSGGTDTQYF

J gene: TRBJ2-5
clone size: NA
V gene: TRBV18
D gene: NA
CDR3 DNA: TGTGCCAGCTCACCGAAAGGGGAAGAGACCCAGTACTTC
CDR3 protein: CASSPKGEETQYF

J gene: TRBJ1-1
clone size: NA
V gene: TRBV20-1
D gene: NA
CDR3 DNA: TGCAGTGCCGAACCGCAACGCACTGAAGCTTCCTTT
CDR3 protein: CSAEPQRTEASF